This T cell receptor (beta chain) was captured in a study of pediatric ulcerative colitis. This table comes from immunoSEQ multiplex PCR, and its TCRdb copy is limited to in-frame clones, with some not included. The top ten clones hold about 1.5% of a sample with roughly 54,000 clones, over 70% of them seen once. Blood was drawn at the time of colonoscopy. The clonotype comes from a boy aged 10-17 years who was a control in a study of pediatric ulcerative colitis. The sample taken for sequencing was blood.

CDR3 in amino acids: CASSPRTAGGYTF. CDR3 coding DNA: TGTGCCAGCAGCCCTCGCACCGCGGGAGGCTACACCTTC. The chain recombines TRBV9 with TRBJ1-2; the D is unclear. V was trimmed by 4 bases and J by 8 bases, leaving 15 bases between them. The CDR3 spans 13 residues. Germline CDR1 SGDLS, CDR2 YYNGEE.